This entry is about one T cell receptor (beta chain). Its antigen is unidentified. This record comes from a study of T cell responses to AZD1222 COVID-19 vaccine. Study-wide context: Second-dose recipients at about 4 or about 12 weeks were treated as one pooled group.

Generated by immunoSEQ multiplex PCR, the TCRdb table keeps only in-frame clones and is missing some. The table includes more than 110,000 clones, about 90% detected once. Study findings and constraints: There were vaccine-associated CD4 TCRs across spike, dominant at 160-218 and 743-854. Repertoires were collected only later (after the peak T cell response had occurred).

Trimming pared 4 bases from V and 4 bases from J, leaving 17 bases between. CDR1 and CDR2 from the germline V gene are SGDLS and YYNGEE. This CDR3 region has 15 residues. This material consisted of peripheral blood, taken on day 0 of AZD1222 vaccination. The receptor was isolated from an adult in good health. V is TRBV9 and J is TRBJ1-2, with D tentatively TRBD1 (5 bases). The chain's CDR3 is CASSPDAGWSYGYTF. CDR3 DNA sequence: TGTGCCAGCAGCCCAGATGCAGGGTGGAGCTATGGCTACACCTTC.